The present TCR beta chain was sequenced within a study of control samples from healthy donors and cancer patients. Clones were read by immunoSEQ multiplex PCR, and TCRdb kept only the in-frame ones, dropping some. The sample holds under 150,000 clones; around 87% are singletons and the top ten take less than 9.5%. The CDR3 contains 16 residues. The V segment lost 5 bases and the J segment 7 bases; nucleotides outside the gene matches: 8. Germline assignment: CDR1 SGHNT and CDR2 YENEEA. Sequencing was done on a sample of blood. This sequence originates from a man aged 35 to 55 in good health. The chain couples TRBV11-3 to TRBJ2-3, with TRBD2 identical over 14 bases. The CDR3 spells CASSPAGLAGGYTQYF. The CDR3 bases are TGTGCCAGCAGCCCCGCCGGACTAGCGGGGGGTTATACGCAGTATTTT.